Described below is a single T cell receptor (beta chain) sequence and its context. This clonotype has a count of ten or more. The target of this receptor is not known. It has no much larger one-base neighbor in the sample; base qualities were not kept. These data come from a study of T cells in Graves' hyperthyroidism and ophthalmopathy (dated by TCRdb to about 2019). Background on the whole study: Peripheral blood was collected at initial diagnosis, before any treatment. TCR V-J signatures able to tell the groups apart were searched for in a discovery cohort of some 97 patients, of whom more than 40 had Graves' ophthalmopathy and 55 to 60 had stable Graves' hyperthyroidism. Prospective prediction of ophthalmopathy was tested in an independent validation cohort of 18 to 20 hyperthyroidism patients and 17 patients who later progressed to ophthalmopathy. For training and testing, the roughly 93 patients in the discovery cohort were randomly divided in a 7:3 ratio. In addition, the study compared T-cell repertoires in thyroid tissue and in blood from several Graves' hyperthyroidism patients. Following sampling, methimazole starting at 30 mg daily was given to hyperthyroidism patients, and high-dose intravenous methylprednisolone was given to ophthalmopathy patients. The paper describes TCR Vbeta CDR3 sequencing of around 130 peripheral blood samples, made up of fewer than 50 ophthalmopathy patients, around 73 hyperthyroidism patients and 17 progressor patients. Results the study describes overall, beyond this receptor: Most expanded thyroid clonotypes (frequency above 0.001) were also detected in blood, a finding suggesting that blood repertoires may reflect thyroid immune responses. No statistical method was used to set the sample size in advance, and investigators knew the group allocation. In validation, the model predicted progression to ophthalmopathy with approximately 71% sensitivity and less than 75% specificity, a median of 6.5 months before onset. A model built on a 13 V-J signature distinguished ophthalmopathy from stable hyperthyroidism, reaching about 88% sensitivity and around 81% specificity in cross-validation and 80%/75% in testing.

Moderately to severely active disease, a Clinical Activity Score of at least 3, a NOSPECS grade of at least 4, and a duration under 3 months were present in ophthalmopathy patients. Patients with uncontrolled infections, other autoimmune diseases, pregnancy or lactation were excluded. Clinical symptoms, serum thyroxine and TRAb, thyroid ultrasound, and orbital computed tomography formed the basis for the diagnoses. Ficoll-Paque density gradient centrifugation was used to isolate PBMCs from around 9.1 ml of fresh peripheral blood. Total RNA was extracted with Trizol reagent, and quality was checked on an Agilent 2100 Bioanalyzer. CDR1 and CDR2 are drawn from the germline V gene (reference sequence): MNHEY, SMNVEV. Reading from cysteine to phenylalanine, the CDR3 counts 16 amino acids. Only CDR3 DNA remains: 48 bases, in frame from the first base. The V end loses 0 bases and the J end loses 4 bases, and a stretch of 12 bases separates them.

Amplification of TCR beta CDR3 regions was carried out from RNA transcripts. For the first round of RT-PCR on the TCR CDR3, the HTBI primer set was used together with the Qiagen OneStep RT-PCR kit. Libraries were constructed in a second round of multiplex PCR, after which size selection and purification were performed. The libraries were sequenced on an Illumina HiSeq2000 using paired-end 100 bp reads. Under the source paper's analysis protocol: SOAPnuke was used to process the raw data, with reads discarded if the reads contained adapters or uncalled bases, had a mean Phred below 15, or lacked an exact constant-primer or identifier match. COPE v1.2.5 was used to merge the high-quality paired reads, and each unique nucleotide sequence was defined as a clonotype. Clonotypes were aligned to IMGT TRBV, TRBD and TRBJ reference segments using MiTCR v1.1. The analysis was restricted to V-J combinations with a frequency above 0.0001, which together covered just over 98% of the repertoires. A TCS score was defined as the ratio of F50 (clonal expansion) to E x V (chaos), with BLOSUM62-based TCRdist applied between CDR3 peptides within each V-J. Welch's t-statistics and random forest reduced approximately 520 V-J features to 13, which were used in a naive Bayes classifier (R e1071). Starting from the raw public reads, TCRdb applied fastp trimming at Q25, assembled clones with MiXCR and retained in-frame beta chains. A single entry per CDR3 protein holds the most common genes and DNA from its merged rows. These V and J calls rely on TCRdb rather than the paper's analysis. The sample table records 220,000 or so distinct CDR3 sequences; about 15% of these occur just once. Of the sample, around 28% falls within the top ten clones.

Rearrangement joined TRBV27 to TRBJ2-2, with TRBD2 perhaps the D gene, on 5 matching bases. The receptor was isolated from a woman aged 18-35 years with Graves' ophthalmopathy. Sequenced sample: blood. CDR3 region: CASSLSIPSITGELFF. Read as DNA, the sequence is TGTGCCAGCAGTTTATCGATCCCTAGCATCACCGGGGAGCTGTTTTTT.